This T cell receptor beta chain was found in a study of regulatory T cells in long-lasting Graves disease. Study context: A definition of persistent Graves' disease required over 5 years of antithyroid drugs plus positive TSH receptor antibodies.

As regards this clonotype: One end of the junction is discordant with germline, which a read error may explain.

As for time point: persistent/refractory GD, antithyroid drugs over 5 years with positive TRAb. Preparation of the TCR library used RNA extracted from PBMCs. For TCR beta, libraries came from iRepertoire HTBI primers and Arm-PCR of CDR3 regions. From the multiplex PCR reads, TCRdb called clonotypes with MiXCR, one entry per CDR3 protein. The sample includes some 370,000 distinct CDR3 sequences, 20% seen only once; the top ten take under 25%. This receptor was identified in a female donor with Graves disease. Material: peripheral blood mononuclear cells (PBMCs), obtained when the disease was refractory, from a patient treated with antithyroid drugs.

Here the CDR3 DNA reads TGCAGCGTTGGGTTGCGGTTACAAGAGACCCTGTACTTC. Translated: CSVGLRLQETLYF. This chain links TRBV29-1 with TRBJ2-5, with D uncertain. The CDR3 consists of 13 residues. Germline V CDR1 and CDR2: SQVTM, ANQGSEA.